This T cell receptor (beta chain) comes out of a study of PD-1 blockade in classical Hodgkin lymphoma. Overall study context: The study gave patients nivolumab 3 mg/kg intravenously every 2 weeks. Notes on the study in general: Patients with a complete response exhibited baseline diversity comparable to newly diagnosed patients.

Worth noting for this clone: Its target is not known.

Each and every patient relapsed after autologous stem cell transplantation, and patients got differing brentuximab vedotin exposure. When best responses were assessed, they were complete response, partial response or progressive disease. There are 15 residues in the CDR3. CDR1 and CDR2 (germline): LNHDA, SQIVND (reference sequence). J lost 3 bases, V lost 7 bases, and 8 bases had no gene match. Only in-frame clones appear in the TCRdb table, and some are missing; sequencing was by immunoSEQ multiplex PCR. The data show more than 25,000 clones, approximately 70% seen once. V is TRBV19 and J is TRBJ1-5; TRBD1 matches at 8 bases. The starting material was peripheral blood mononuclear cells (PBMCs), obtained before the second cycle of nivolumab. This receptor was identified in a human donor with classical Hodgkin lymphoma. The CDR3 DNA reads as TGTGCCAGTAAGACGACAGGGGCACTCAATCAGCCCCAGCATTTT. Its translation: CASKTTGALNQPQHF. The variable domain in full, with the rest retrieved from reference TRBV19 and TRBJ1-5, is DGGITQSPKYLFRKEGQNVTLSCEQNLNHDAMYWYRQDPGQGLRLIYYSQIVNDFQKGDIAEGYSVSREKKESFPLTVTSAQKNPTAFYLCASKTTGALNQPQHFGDGTRLSIL.